This TCR beta chain appears in the sequencing data of a study of blood T cell repertoires in COVID-19. In the study overall: The samples span acute and convalescent COVID-19 from the United States, Italy and Spain. T cells, B-cell-depleted T cells, or PBMCs supplied cDNA or gDNA.

Trimming removed 0 bases at V and 4 bases at J, with 10 bases between. The germline gives CDR1 SGHRS, CDR2 YFSETQ. The CDR3 is 14 residues long. In its sample, this clone was seen once. Authors' data handling: Amplified reference gene primers provided the basis for estimating nucleated cell counts. This table comes from immunoSEQ multiplex PCR, and its TCRdb copy is limited to in-frame clones, with some not included. The DNA was the basis for D and trimming; V, J and clone size are from that table. This sample has about 300,000 clones, with 80% to 90% found just once. The sequencing sample was made of peripheral blood. J is TRBJ1-2 and V is TRBV5-1; the D gene is possibly TRBD1 (6 bases). The clonotype was recovered from a man aged 35 to 55 with acute or convalescent COVID-19. The CDR3 is CASSLAKGGYGYTF. CDR3 DNA: TGCGCCAGCAGCTTGGCCAAAGGGGGCTATGGCTACACCTTC.